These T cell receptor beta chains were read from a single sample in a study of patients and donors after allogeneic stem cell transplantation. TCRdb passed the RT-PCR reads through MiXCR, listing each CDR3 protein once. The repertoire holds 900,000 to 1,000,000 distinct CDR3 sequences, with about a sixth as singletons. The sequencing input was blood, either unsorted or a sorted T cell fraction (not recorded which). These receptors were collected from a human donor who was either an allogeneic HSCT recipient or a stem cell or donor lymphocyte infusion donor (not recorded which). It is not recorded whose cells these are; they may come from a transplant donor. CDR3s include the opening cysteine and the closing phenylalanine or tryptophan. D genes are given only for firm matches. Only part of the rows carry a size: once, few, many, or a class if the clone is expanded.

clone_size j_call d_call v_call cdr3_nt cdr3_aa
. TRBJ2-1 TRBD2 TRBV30 TGTGCCTGGAGACTAGCGGGAAGCAATGAGCAGTTCTTC CAWRLAGSNEQFF
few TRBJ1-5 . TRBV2 TGTGCCAGCAGTGACAGGTTGGGGCAGGTGAATCAGCCCCAGCATTTT CASSDRLGQVNQPQHF
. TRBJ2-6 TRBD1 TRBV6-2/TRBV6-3 TGTGCCAGCAGTTACCAGACAGGGGTAGCAGGGGCCAACGTCCTGACTTTC CASSYQTGVAGANVLTF
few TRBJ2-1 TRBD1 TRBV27 TGTGCCAGCAGTTGGGACAGGGGCTCGGGCAGCTCCTACAATGAGCAGTTCTTC CASSWDRGSGSSYNEQFF
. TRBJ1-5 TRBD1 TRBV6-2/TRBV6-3 TGTGCCAGCCGGGGGGGGACAGGCTATAGCAATCAGCCCCAGCATTTT CASRGGTGYSNQPQHF
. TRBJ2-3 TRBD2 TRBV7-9 TGTGCCAGCAGCCTCTCGCGGACTAGCGGGAGCGATACGCAGTATTTT CASSLSRTSGSDTQYF
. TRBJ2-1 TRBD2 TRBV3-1 TGTGCCAGCAGCCAAGATCCCCTAGCGGGTCCTTACAATGAGCAGTTCTTC CASSQDPLAGPYNEQFF
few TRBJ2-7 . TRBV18 TGTGCCAGCTCCCCTCTGGGTCGGCACTCCTACGAGCAGTACTTC CASSPLGRHSYEQYF
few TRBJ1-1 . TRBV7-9 TGTGCCAGCAGCTATGGACGGGCTGAAGCTTTCTTT CASSYGRAEAFF
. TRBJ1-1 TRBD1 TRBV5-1 TGCGCCAGCAGCCGACAGGACAGGGGCGATAGCGAAGCTTTCTTT CASSRQDRGDSEAFF
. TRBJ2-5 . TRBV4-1 TGCGCCAGCAGCCCCAGCCCTGGGGTTCGGGAGACCCAGTACTTC CASSPSPGVRETQYF
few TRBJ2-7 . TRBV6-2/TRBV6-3 TGTGCCAGCAACCATGGGCGGTCTCTTTACGAGCAGTACTTC CASNHGRSLYEQYF
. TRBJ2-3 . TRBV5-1 TGCGCCAGCAGCTTGGAAACTAGCAGGGGTACGCAGTATTTT CASSLETSRGTQYF
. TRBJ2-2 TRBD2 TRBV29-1 TGCAGCGCCCTTGGGGGGGTCGGGGAGCTGTTTTTT CSALGGVGELFF
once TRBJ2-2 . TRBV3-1 TGTGCCAGCAGCCAAGGGTCGGCGGGTAACACCGGGGAGCTGTTTTTT CASSQGSAGNTGELFF
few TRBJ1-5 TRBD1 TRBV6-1 TGTGCCAGCAGCACTATGAAGGCAGGGGGCGGCAATCAGCCCCAGCATTTT CASSTMKAGGGNQPQHF
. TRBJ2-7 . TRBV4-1 TGCGCCAGCAGCCAAGCGACAGACGAGCAGTACTTC CASSQATDEQYF
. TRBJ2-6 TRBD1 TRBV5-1 TGCGCCAGCAGCTCCACAGGGGGGAAAGCTGGGGCCAACGTCCTGACTTTC CASSSTGGKAGANVLTF
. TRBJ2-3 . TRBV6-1 TGTGCCAGCAGGCAGACGGGGGGCCCAGATACGCAGTATTTT CASRQTGGPDTQYF
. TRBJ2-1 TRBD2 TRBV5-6 TGTGCCAGCTTCAGGCAGGGAGGGTGGTCCTACAATGAGCAGTTCTTC CASFRQGGWSYNEQFF
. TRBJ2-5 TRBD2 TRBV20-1 TGCAGTGCTAGATACTCGAGGGCTAGCGGGTACCAAGAGACCCAGTACTTC CSARYSRASGYQETQYF
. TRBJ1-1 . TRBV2 TGTGCCAGCCCGCTGACCGGGGTAAACACTGAAGCTTTCTTT CASPLTGVNTEAFF
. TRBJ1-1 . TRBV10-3 TGTGCCATCAGTGAGGAAACAGGGTCGGGGGCTTTCTTT CAISEETGSGAFF
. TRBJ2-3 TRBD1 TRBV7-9 TGTGCCAGCAGCGGGAACCTACAGGGGTTGGCAGATACGCAGTATTTT CASSGNLQGLADTQYF
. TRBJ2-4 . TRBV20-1 TGCAGTGCTAACCGGGACTCCCTAGCCAAAAACATTCAGTACTTC CSANRDSLAKNIQYF
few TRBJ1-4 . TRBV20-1 TGCAGTATCACCCAGGGAGCTAAGGAAAAACTGTTTTTT CSITQGAKEKLFF
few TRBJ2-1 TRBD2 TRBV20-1 TGCAGTGCTAGAGGTTTTAGCGGGAACGACAATGAGCAGTTCTTC CSARGFSGNDNEQFF
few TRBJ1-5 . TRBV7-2 TGTGCCAGCAGCAAGGACAAACTTAGCAATCAGCCCCAGCATTTT CASSKDKLSNQPQHF
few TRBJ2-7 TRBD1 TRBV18 TGTGCCAGCTCACCAAATAACAGGGGCGAGCAGTACTTC CASSPNNRGEQYF
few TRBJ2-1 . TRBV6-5 TGTGCCAGCAGTTACTCGATTTCCGCGGCTAGCAGTTACAATGAGCAGTTCTTC CASSYSISAASSYNEQFF
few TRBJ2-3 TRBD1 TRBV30 TGTGCCTGGAGTAACAGGGGGCGCAGAGATACGCAGTATTTT CAWSNRGRRDTQYF
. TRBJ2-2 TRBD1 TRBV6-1 TGTGCCAGCAGTAAACAGGGGGCGGCGAACACCGGGGAGCTGTTTTTT CASSKQGAANTGELFF
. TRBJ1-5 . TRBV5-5 TGTGCCAGCAGCTTGGGCCTGTGGAGCAATCAGCCCCAGCATTTT CASSLGLWSNQPQHF
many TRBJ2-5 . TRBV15 TGTGCCACCAGCAGAGATCGAGAGACCCAGTACTTC CATSRDRETQYF
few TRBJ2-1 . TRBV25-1 TGTGCCAGCAGTGAATTAGTGGCAGGGTATTACAATGAGCAGTTCTTC CASSELVAGYYNEQFF
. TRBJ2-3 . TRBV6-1 TGTGCCAGCAGGGCCGGGCCCCAATCATCGGATACGCAGTATTTT CASRAGPQSSDTQYF
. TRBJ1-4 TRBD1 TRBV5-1 TGCGCCAGCAGCTATCAGGGGGCCGAGGGGGAAAAACTGTTTTTT CASSYQGAEGEKLFF
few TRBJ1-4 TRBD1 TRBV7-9 TGTGCCAGCAGCTACGACAGGGAGTTGGGGAGGAATGAAAAACTGTTTTTT CASSYDRELGRNEKLFF
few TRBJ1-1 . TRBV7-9 TGTGCCAGCTTGGGGGGTGGCAGGGTTAGTACTGAAGCTTTCTTT CASLGGGRVSTEAFF
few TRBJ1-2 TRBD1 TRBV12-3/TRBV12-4 TGTGCCAGCAGTCGGGGGACAGGGGGGAGCTATGGCTACACCTTC CASSRGTGGSYGYTF
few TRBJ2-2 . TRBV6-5 TGTGCCAGCAGTTACCCCCAGGGGACGAACACCGGGGAGCTGTTTTTT CASSYPQGTNTGELFF
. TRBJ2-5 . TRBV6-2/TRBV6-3 TGTGCCAGCAGCACACTCGACAGCTACCAAGAGACCCAGTACTTC CASSTLDSYQETQYF
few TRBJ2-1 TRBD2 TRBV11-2 TGTGCCAGCAGCTTGCGTAGGACTAGCGGGTCTTTATCCTACAATGAGCAGTTCTTC CASSLRRTSGSLSYNEQFF
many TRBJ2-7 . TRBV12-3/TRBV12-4 TGTGCCAGCAGTGCATTAGGTTACGAGCAGTACTTC CASSALGYEQYF
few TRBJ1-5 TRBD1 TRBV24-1 TGTGCCACCAGTGAAGCCGGGACAGGGGGTAGTCAGCCCCAGCATTTT CATSEAGTGGSQPQHF
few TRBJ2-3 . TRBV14 TGTGCCAGCAGCCAAGGGGGAAGGAAACGCACAGATACGCAGTATTTT CASSQGGRKRTDTQYF
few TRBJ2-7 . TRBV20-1 TGCAGTGCTAGAGGTTCCCAGGCGACCTACGAGCAGTACTTC CSARGSQATYEQYF
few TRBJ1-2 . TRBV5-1 TGCGCCAGCAGCTACCTCGAAGGGGGGAGTGGCTACACCTTC CASSYLEGGSGYTF
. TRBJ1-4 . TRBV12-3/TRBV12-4 TGTGCCAGCAGTTTTACCCTAGGGGGGGGAAGAGAACTGTTTTTT CASSFTLGGGRELFF
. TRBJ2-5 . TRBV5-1 TGCGCCAGCAGCATGGGACCAGGGGAGACCCAGTACTTC CASSMGPGETQYF
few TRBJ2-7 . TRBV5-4 TGTGCCAGCAGCCCGAATGGACAGCCGGCCGAGCAGTACTTC CASSPNGQPAEQYF
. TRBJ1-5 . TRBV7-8 TGTGCCAGCAGCTTAGAGGCACAGAGGAAACAGCCCCAGCATTTT CASSLEAQRKQPQHF
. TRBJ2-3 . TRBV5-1 TGCGCCAGCAGCTTGGATGATATTAGGGGAACAGATACGCAGTATTTT CASSLDDIRGTDTQYF